The TCR beta chain under discussion was sequenced for a study of T cells after yellow fever vaccination. Study-wide context: SMART-Seq v4 Ultra Low Input prepared libraries from low-cell fractions.

Each CDR3 protein is one row after TCRdb ran MiXCR on the 5' RACE reads. The table has about 300,000 distinct CDR3 sequences, around 6.8% seen once. This clonotype was recorded a few times. Trimming took off 5 bases at V and 9 bases at J, with 17 bases between the two ends. CDR3 length: 14 amino acids. Germline CDR1 is SGHTA and CDR2 is FQGNSA. The TCR originated in a man in his late teens or twenties who received the YFV17D yellow fever vaccine. The rearrangement links TRBV7-2 to TRBJ2-1; the D gene could be TRBD1 or TRBD2 (6 bases each). The input for sequencing was PBMCs, taken roughly seven weeks after the first yellow fever vaccination. The CDR3 DNA follows: TGTGCCAGCAGCCCCCGAGTGGGGGGCGGTGAGCAGTTCTTC. Translated, it gives CASSPRVGGGEQFF.